Many counts were recorded for the clone carrying this T cell receptor beta chain. What it binds is unknown. These data are taken from a study of shared clonotypes between healthy human individuals. This table comes from immunoSEQ multiplex PCR, and its TCRdb copy is limited to in-frame clones, with some not included. The repertoire holds some 350,000 clones, with less than 85% as singletons. Broader study findings: The sharing of 4.5% to 6.5% of naive CD4 clonotypes was seen across a few donors.

The receptor comes from a man aged 25-45 years in good health. The sequencing sample was made of memory CD4+ T cells sorted from blood. Subset in this sample: CD45RA-negative fraction.

CDR3 residues: CASSQGDRDRGETQYF. The CDR3 DNA reads as TGCGCCAGCAGCCAAGGAGACCGGGACAGGGGGGAGACCCAGTACTTC. V usage is TRBV4-1 and J usage is TRBJ2-5, with 11 bases matching TRBD1. V lost 1 base, J lost 5 bases, and 6 bases stayed unmatched. The CDR3 sequence is 16 residues long. CDR1 MGHRA and CDR2 YSYEKL come from the germline V gene.